The text below deals with one T cell receptor (beta chain). What it binds is unknown. At the DNA level, this CDR3 is encoded by other sequences in the same sample as well. The treatment denotes: about 20 received Ad26.COV2.S at low or high dose, single or two shots; 5 received placebo; per-sample allocation not given. Specimens were obtained on day 63 following the first vaccine or placebo injection. Clones were read by immunoSEQ multiplex PCR, and TCRdb kept only the in-frame ones, dropping some. The repertoire holds about 480,000 clones, with around nine tenths as singletons. CDR1 MDHEN and CDR2 SYDVKM come from the germline V gene. The trim removed 2 bases at V and 2 bases at J, leaving 3 bases unmatched. The CDR3 length is 14 residues. The record originates from a study of Ad26.COV2.S vaccination and SARS-CoV-2 variants. Study-wide results and caveats: Assessments of TCR breadth and depth may have underestimated the total T cell responses.

The sequence was collected from a person aged 18-65 years who received the Ad26.COV2.S COVID-19 vaccine or a placebo. The sample in question was peripheral blood, obtained in a trial of Ad26.COV2.S vaccine versus placebo. This sequence joins TRBV28 and TRBJ2-7; 7 positions agree with TRBD2. In DNA form, the CDR3 reads TGTGCCAGCAGTTTAACGGGAGGAACCTACGAGCAGTACTTC. It codes for CASSLTGGTYEQYF.